The rows below give T cell receptor beta chains drawn from one sample of a study of graft-versus-host responses after intestinal transplantation. What these receptors recognize is not known. Assay: immunoSEQ multiplex PCR; the TCRdb copy retains only in-frame clones and omits some. Of over 80,000 clones detected, 91% appear once; the ten largest clones hold about 0.18%. Sequencing was performed on unstimulated CD4+ T cells sorted from spleen or lymph node cells, taken before transplant. These receptors originate from a human donor who was the organ donor for an intestinal transplant. Each CDR3 is given with its conserved first and last residue. Each record gives: D gene, V gene, J gene, clone size, CDR3 DNA, CDR3 protein. D genes are given only for firm matches. A clone size is listed for some rows: how often the clone was seen (once, few, many), or a class if it is expanded.

TRBD1,TRBV5-4,TRBJ1-5,-,TGTGCCACTTCGAGGGGGACAGGGGAGAGGCCCCAGCATTTT,CATSRGTGERPQHF
TRBD1,TRBV5-1,TRBJ2-7,-,TGCGCCAGCAGCTTCCAGACAGGGGGATCCTACGAGCAGTACTTC,CASSFQTGGSYEQYF
TRBD2,TRBV9,TRBJ2-2,once,TGTGCCAGCAGCGTAGGGGGGACTACTTTCACCGGGGAGCTGTTTTTT,CASSVGGTTFTGELFF
-,TRBV30,TRBJ1-1,-,TGTGCCTGGAGTCTAGGTTTCACTGAAGCTTTCTTT,CAWSLGFTEAFF
-,TRBV27,TRBJ1-5,-,TGTGCCAGCAGTTCGGTTCCAGGGGCAGGAGGTCAGCCCCAGCATTTT,CASSSVPGAGGQPQHF
TRBD1,TRBV18,TRBJ2-7,-,TGTGCCAGCTCACCATTCGGGACAGCTTCCTACGAGCAGTACTTC,CASSPFGTASYEQYF
TRBD2,TRBV5-1,TRBJ2-7,-,TGCGCCAGCAGCTTGGAGGCCAGCGGGGTCTACGAGCAGTACTTC,CASSLEASGVYEQYF
TRBD1,TRBV4-3,TRBJ2-2,-,TGCGCCAGCAGCCAAAACAACAGGGGTAGAACCGGGGAGCTGTTTTTT,CASSQNNRGRTGELFF
-,TRBV18,TRBJ2-5,-,TGTGCCAGCTCACCCCCCGGGGAACGGGTGGCCCAGTACTTC,CASSPPGERVAQYF
-,TRBV19,TRBJ1-1,-,TGTGCCAGTACCTCCCGCACAGGCCCATACACTGAAGCTTTCTTT,CASTSRTGPYTEAFF
-,TRBV30,TRBJ1-4,-,TGTGCCTGGTCCCTAGGAGGAGAAAAACTGTTTTTT,CAWSLGGEKLFF
-,TRBV27,TRBJ1-6,-,TGTGCCAGCAGTCCGCTGGACAGTCCCGCACCCCTCCACTTT,CASSPLDSPAPLHF
-,TRBV7-9,TRBJ1-1,-,TGTGCCAGCAGTATTCTTGGGCAGGGGTCCGCCACTGAAGCTTTCTTT,CASSILGQGSATEAFF
TRBD1,TRBV9,TRBJ1-2,-,TGTGCCAGCAGCGCAGGGGACAGGCTACACTATGGCTACACCTTC,CASSAGDRLHYGYTF
-,TRBV9,TRBJ2-1,-,TGTGCCAGCAGCCCGCACCCCCTATACAATGAGCAGTTCTTC,CASSPHPLYNEQFF
-,TRBV7-2,TRBJ2-7,once,TGTGCCAGCAGCTTAGGCGGGACCTACGAGCAGTACTTC,CASSLGGTYEQYF
TRBD2,TRBV2,TRBJ2-3,-,TGTGCCAGCAGACTAGCGGGGACAGATACGCAGTATTTT,CASRLAGTDTQYF
TRBD2,TRBV4-2,TRBJ2-2,-,TGTGCCAGCAGCCAGCCCGGGACTACGAACACCGGGGAGCTGTTTTTT,CASSQPGTTNTGELFF
TRBD2,TRBV7-2,TRBJ2-2,once,TGTGCCAGCAGTTTAAGACTAGCGGGGGTGAACGGGGAGCTGTTTTTT,CASSLRLAGVNGELFF
-,TRBV6-1,TRBJ1-2,-,TGTGCCAGCAGTGGAGGACTCTCGAGAGGGTATGGCTACACCTTC,CASSGGLSRGYGYTF
TRBD1,TRBV19,TRBJ1-4,-,TGTGCCAGTAGTCCGCCGGGACAGGTTGAAAAACTGTTTTTT,CASSPPGQVEKLFF
TRBD2,TRBV29-1,TRBJ2-3,-,TGCAGCGTTGAAGTTCTAGCGGGGTCAGATACGCAGTATTTT,CSVEVLAGSDTQYF
-,TRBV29-1,TRBJ1-1,-,TGCAGCGTTTGGGGGGGGCGGACTGAAGCTTTCTTT,CSVWGGRTEAFF
-,TRBV5-5,TRBJ1-2,-,TGTGCCAGCAGCGAACAGAACTATGGCTACACCTTC,CASSEQNYGYTF
-,TRBV5-8,TRBJ1-3,-,TGTGCCAGCAGCTTTGAGGTTTTCAACTCTGGAAACACCATATATTTT,CASSFEVFNSGNTIYF
TRBD1,TRBV2,TRBJ2-7,-,TGTGCCAGCAGAGGGGACAGGGTTTTCGGGCAGTACTTC,CASRGDRVFGQYF